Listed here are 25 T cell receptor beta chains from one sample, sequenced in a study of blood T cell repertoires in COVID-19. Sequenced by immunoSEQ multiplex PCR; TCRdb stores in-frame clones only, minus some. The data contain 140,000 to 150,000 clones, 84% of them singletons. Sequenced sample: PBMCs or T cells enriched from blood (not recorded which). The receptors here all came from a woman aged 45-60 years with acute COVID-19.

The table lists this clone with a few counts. This chain's CDR3 is CASSQPRQGSEKLFF. The CDR3 DNA reads as TGCGCCAGCAGCCAACCCCGACAGGGCAGTGAAAAACTGTTTTTT. The chain is built from TRBV4-1 and TRBJ1-4; 7 positions agree with TRBD1. CDR3 size: 15 residues. Trimming took 2 bases from V and 7 from J; bases not matched to a gene: 7. Germline V gene data show CDR1 as MGHRA and CDR2 as YSYEKL.

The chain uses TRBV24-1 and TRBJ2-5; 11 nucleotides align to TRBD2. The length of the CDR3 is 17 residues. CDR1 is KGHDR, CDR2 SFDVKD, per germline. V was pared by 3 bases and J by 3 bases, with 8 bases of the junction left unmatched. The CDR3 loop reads CATSDKTSGMFKETQYF. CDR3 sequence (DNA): TGTGCCACCAGTGATAAGACTAGCGGGATGTTTAAAGAGACCCAGTACTTC.

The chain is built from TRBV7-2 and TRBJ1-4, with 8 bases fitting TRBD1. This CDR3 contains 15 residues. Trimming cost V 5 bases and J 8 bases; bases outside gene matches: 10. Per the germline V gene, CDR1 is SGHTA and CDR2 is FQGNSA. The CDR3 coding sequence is TGTGCCAGCAGCCAAAGGCAGGGGGCGCAGGAAAAACTGTTTTTT. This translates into CASSQRQGAQEKLFF.

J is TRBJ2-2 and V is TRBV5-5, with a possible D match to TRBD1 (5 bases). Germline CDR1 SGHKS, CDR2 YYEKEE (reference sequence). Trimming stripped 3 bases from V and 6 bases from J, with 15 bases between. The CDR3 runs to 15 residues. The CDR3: CASSSSYRSPGELFF. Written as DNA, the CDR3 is TGTGCCAGCAGCTCGTCTTACAGGTCCCCCGGGGAGCTGTTTTTT.

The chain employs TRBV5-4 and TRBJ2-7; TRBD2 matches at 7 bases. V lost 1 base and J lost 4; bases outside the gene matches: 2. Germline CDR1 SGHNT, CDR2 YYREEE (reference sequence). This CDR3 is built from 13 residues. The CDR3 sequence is CASSLKGGYEQYF. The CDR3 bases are TGTGCCAGCAGCTTGAAGGGAGGGTACGAGCAGTACTTC.

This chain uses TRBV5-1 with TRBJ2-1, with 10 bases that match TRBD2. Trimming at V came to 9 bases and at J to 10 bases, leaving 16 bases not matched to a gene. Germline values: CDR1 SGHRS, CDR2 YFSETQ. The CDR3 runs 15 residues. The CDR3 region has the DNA TGCGCCACCTCTACCGGGACTAGCGCCTTTAGGGAGCAGTTCTTC. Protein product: CATSTGTSAFREQFF.

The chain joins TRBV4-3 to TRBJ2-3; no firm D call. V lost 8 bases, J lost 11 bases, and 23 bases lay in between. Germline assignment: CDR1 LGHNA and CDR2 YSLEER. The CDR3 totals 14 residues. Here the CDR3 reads CASSPAAETIMQYF. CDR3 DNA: TGCGCCAGCTCCCCCGCGGCCGAGACGATAATGCAGTATTTT.

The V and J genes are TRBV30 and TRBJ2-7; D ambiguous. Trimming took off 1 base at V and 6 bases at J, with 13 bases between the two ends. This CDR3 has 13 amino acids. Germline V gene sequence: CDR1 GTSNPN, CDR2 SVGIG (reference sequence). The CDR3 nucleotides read TGTGCCTGGAGTGGTCCAGGCGCCGGCGAGCAGTACTTC. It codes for CAWSGPGAGEQYF.

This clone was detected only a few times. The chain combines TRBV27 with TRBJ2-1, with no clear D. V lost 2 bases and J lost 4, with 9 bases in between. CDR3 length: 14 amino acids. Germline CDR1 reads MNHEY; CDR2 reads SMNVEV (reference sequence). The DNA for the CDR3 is TGTGCCAGCAGTTTACGCGGCGGATACAATGAGCAGTTCTTC. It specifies CASSLRGGYNEQFF.

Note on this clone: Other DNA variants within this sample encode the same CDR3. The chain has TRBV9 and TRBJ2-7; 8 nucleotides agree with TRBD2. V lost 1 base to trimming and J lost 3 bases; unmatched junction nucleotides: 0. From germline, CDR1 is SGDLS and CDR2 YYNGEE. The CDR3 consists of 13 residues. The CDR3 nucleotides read TGTGCCAGCAGCGTAACTAGCGGCTACGAGCAGTACTTC. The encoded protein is CASSVTSGYEQYF.

The DNA of the CDR3 is TGTGCCATCAGTGAGGCCTGGCACGAGCAGTACTTC. It encodes CAISEAWHEQYF. This chain connects TRBV10-3 to TRBJ2-7, with D hard to call. CDR3 length: 12 residues. Trimming shortened V by 2 bases and J by 5 bases, and 7 bases separated the two germline ends. Germline lookup yields CDR1 ENHRY and CDR2 SYGVKD.

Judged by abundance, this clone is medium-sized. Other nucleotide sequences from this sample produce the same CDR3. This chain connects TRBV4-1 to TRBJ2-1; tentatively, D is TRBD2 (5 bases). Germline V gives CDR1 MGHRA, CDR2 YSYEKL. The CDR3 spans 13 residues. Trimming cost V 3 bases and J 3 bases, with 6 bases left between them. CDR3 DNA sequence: TGCGCCAGCAGCCAGGACTTCTACAATGAGCAGTTCTTC. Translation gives CASSQDFYNEQFF.

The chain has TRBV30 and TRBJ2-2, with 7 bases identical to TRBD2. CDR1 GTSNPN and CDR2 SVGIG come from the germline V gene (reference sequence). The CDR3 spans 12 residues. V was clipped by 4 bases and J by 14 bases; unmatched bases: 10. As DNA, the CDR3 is TGTGCCTGGACCACTCTGGGGGGGGGACTGTTTTTT. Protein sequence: CAWTTLGGGLFF.

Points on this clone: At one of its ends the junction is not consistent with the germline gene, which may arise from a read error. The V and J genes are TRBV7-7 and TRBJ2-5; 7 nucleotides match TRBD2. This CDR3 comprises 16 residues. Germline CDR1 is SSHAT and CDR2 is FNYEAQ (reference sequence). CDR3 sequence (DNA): TGTGCTAGCAGCTTAGGGGTAGCGGGCTTCCAAGAGACCCAGTACTTC. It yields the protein CASSLGVAGFQETQYF.

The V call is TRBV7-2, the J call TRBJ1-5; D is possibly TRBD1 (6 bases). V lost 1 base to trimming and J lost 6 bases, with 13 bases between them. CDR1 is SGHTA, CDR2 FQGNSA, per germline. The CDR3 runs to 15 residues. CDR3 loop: CASSLGTGLGQPQHF. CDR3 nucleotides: TGTGCCAGCAGCTTAGGAACAGGGTTGGGTCAGCCCCAGCATTTT.

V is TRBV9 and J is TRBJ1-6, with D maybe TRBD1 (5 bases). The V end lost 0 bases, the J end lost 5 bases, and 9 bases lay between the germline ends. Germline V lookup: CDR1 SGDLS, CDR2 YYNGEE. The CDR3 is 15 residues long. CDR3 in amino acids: CASSVGQTNNSPLHF. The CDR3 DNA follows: TGTGCCAGCAGCGTAGGACAGACCAATAATTCACCCCTCCACTTT.

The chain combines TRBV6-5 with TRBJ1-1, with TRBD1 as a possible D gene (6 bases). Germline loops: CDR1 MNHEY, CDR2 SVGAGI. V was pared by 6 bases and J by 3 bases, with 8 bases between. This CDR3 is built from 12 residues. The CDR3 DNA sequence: TGTGCCAGCAGGGACAGTTACACTGAAGCTTTCTTT. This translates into CASRDSYTEAFF.

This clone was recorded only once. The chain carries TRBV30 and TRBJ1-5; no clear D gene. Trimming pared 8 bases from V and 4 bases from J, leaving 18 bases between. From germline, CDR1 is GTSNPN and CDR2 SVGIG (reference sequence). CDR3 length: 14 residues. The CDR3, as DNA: TGTGCCGGCTCCGAATCAGGCATAAATCAGCCCCAGCATTTT. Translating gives CAGSESGINQPQHF.

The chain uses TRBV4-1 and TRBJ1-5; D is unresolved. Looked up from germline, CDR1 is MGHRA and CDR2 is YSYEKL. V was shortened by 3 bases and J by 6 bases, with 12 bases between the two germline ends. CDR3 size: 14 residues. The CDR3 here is CASSQELGGQPQHF. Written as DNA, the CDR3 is TGCGCCAGCAGCCAGGAATTAGGCGGTCAGCCCCAGCATTTT.

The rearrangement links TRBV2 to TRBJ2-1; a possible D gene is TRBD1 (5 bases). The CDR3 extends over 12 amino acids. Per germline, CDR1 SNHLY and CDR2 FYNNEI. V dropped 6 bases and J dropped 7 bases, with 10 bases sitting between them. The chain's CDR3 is CASSQRGNEQFF. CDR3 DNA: TGTGCCAGCAGCCAAAGGGGTAATGAGCAGTTCTTC.

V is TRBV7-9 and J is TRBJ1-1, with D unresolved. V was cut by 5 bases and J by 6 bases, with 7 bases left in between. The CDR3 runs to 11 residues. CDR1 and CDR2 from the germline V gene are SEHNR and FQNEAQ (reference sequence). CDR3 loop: CASSPVPEAFF. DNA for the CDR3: TGTGCCAGCAGCCCCGTCCCTGAAGCTTTCTTT.

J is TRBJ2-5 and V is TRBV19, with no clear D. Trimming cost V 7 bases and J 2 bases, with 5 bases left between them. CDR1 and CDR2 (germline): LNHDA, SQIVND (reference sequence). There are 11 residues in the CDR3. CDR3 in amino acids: CASTSQETQYF. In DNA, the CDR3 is TGTGCCAGTACATCACAAGAGACCCAGTACTTC.

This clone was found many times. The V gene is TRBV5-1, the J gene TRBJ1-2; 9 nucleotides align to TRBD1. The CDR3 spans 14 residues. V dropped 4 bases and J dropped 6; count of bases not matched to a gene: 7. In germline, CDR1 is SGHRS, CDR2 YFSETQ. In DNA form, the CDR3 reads TGCGCCAGCAGCAAGACAGGGGGGCTGGATGGCTACACCTTC. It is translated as CASSKTGGLDGYTF. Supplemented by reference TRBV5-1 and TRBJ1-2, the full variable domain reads KAGVTQTPRYLIKTRGQQVTLSCSPISGHRSVSWYQQTPGQGLQFLFEYFSETQRNKGNFPGRFSGRQFSNSRSEMNVSTLELGDSALYLCASSKTGGLDGYTFGSGTRLTVV.

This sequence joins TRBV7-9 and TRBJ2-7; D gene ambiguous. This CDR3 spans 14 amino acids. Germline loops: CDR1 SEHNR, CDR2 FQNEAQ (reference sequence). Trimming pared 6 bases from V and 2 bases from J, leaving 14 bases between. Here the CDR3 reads CASSPSAQTYEQYF. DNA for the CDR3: TGTGCCAGCAGTCCAAGCGCCCAGACCTACGAGCAGTACTTC.

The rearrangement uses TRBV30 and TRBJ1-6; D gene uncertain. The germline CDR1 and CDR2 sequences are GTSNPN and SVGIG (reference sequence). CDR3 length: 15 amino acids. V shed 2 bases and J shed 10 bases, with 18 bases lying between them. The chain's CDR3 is CAWSPLPGIGSPLHF. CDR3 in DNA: TGTGCCTGGAGTCCCCTCCCCGGGATTGGCTCACCCCTCCACTTT. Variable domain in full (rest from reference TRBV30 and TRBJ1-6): SQTIHQWPATLVQPVGSPLSLECTVEGTSNPNLYWYRQAAGRGLQLLFYSVGIGQISSEVPQNLSASRPQDRQFILSSKKLLLSDSGFYLCAWSPLPGIGSPLHFGNGTRLTVT.